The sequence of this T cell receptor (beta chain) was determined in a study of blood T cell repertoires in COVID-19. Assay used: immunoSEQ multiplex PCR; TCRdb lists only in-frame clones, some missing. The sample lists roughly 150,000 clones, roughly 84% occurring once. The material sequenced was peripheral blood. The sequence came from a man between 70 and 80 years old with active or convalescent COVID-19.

CDR3 bases: TGTGCCAGCAGTTACAGGCAGGGGAAGGGGTATGAGCAGTTCTTC. Protein: CASSYRQGKGYEQFF. This chain connects TRBV6-2 or TRBV6-3 to TRBJ2-1; D perhaps matches TRBD1 (6 bases). The CDR3 has 15 amino acids. In germline, CDR1 is MNHEY, CDR2 SVGEGT. The V and J ends lost 2 bases and 8 bases respectively, with 16 bases between them.